The T cell receptor (beta chain) described here comes from a study of blood T cell repertoires in COVID-19. V gave up 4 bases and J gave up 4 bases; unmatched junction bases: 4. Germline CDR1 SNHLY, CDR2 FYNNEI. The CDR3 extends over 14 amino acids. This clone has a handful of counts. Measured with immunoSEQ multiplex PCR; TCRdb has only the in-frame clones, and not every one. The sample has 300,000 or so clones; roughly nine tenths are singletons. Two negative PCRs, clearance, or symptom resolution characterized the recovered Cohort 3 donors. The V gene is TRBV2, the J gene TRBJ2-1, with 7 bases aligning to TRBD2. This clonotype originated in a young woman who had recovered from COVID-19. The material sequenced was PBMCs or T cells enriched from blood (not recorded which). The CDR3 here is CASSVNGGYNEQFF. CDR3 coding DNA: TGTGCCAGCAGTGTTAACGGGGGGTACAATGAGCAGTTCTTC.